The clone carrying this TCR beta chain has only a few counts. Its antigen is still unknown. Both 60 Vbeta primers and 13 Jbeta primers went into the PCR. Only in-frame clones appear in the TCRdb table, and some are missing; sequencing was by immunoSEQ multiplex PCR. Among about 35,000 clones, approximately 76% were seen once, and the ten largest hold 7% to 10%. The data were obtained in a study of cytomegalovirus exposure and HLA in healthy donors. Whole-study findings and limits: Later analysis suggested links between common viral pathogens and several top significant clusters. Roughly uniform depth of sequencing across donors was assumed in presence/absence analyses.

With 7 bases removed from V and 3 bases from J, the gap between germline ends came to 17 bases. There are 15 residues in the CDR3. Germline CDR1 is MDHEN and CDR2 is SYDVKM. V gene TRBV28 combines with J gene TRBJ2-3, with D perhaps TRBD2 (6 bases). This TCR was recovered from a woman aged 25 to 39 in good health and CMV-seropositive. Sequencing used PBMCs. The CDR3 loop is CASTPGTSLTDTQYF. CDR3 coding DNA: TGTGCCAGCACCCCCGGGACTTCTTTGACAGATACGCAGTATTTT.